The 31 T cell receptor beta chains reported below all come from one sample, sequenced in a study of regulatory T cells in long-lasting Graves disease. Sample time point: newly diagnosed GD, antithyroid drugs for less than 3 months. Extracted RNA from PBMCs served as the source of the TCR library. To make TCR beta libraries, researchers used iRepertoire HTBI primers and Arm-PCR of CDR3 regions. MiXCR, run by TCRdb on the multiplex PCR reads, gives a single entry per CDR3 protein. Counted here are a few hundred thousand distinct CDR3 sequences, 18% occurring once; the ten biggest clones make up about 14%. These sequences were also reported in another study, on T cells in Graves' hyperthyroidism and ophthalmopathy.

The starting material was peripheral blood mononuclear cells (PBMCs), obtained at new diagnosis, from a patient treated with antithyroid drugs. All receptors derive from a woman aged 25-40 years with Graves disease.

This clonotype was observed at least ten times. No DNA is shown, since the ends of the CDR3 on it are uncertain; the CDR3 is the one TCRdb lists. This chain uses TRBV12-3 or TRBV12-4 with TRBJ1-4. A total of 14 residues make up the CDR3, ends included. The CDR3 sequence: CASILDGINEKLFF.

Note on this clonotype: A single base separates this from a much larger clone, so it may be a read error. The gene calls are TRBV18 and TRBJ1-1; no clear D gene. CDR1 is KGHSH and CDR2 is LQKENI in the germline V gene. CDR3 length: 16 residues. The CDR3 DNA is TGTGCCAGCTCACTCCTCCCCCCGGCGATGAACACTGAAGCTTCCTTT. Translating gives CASSLLPPAMNTEASF.

The chain uses TRBV6-1 and TRBJ1-2; 7 bases map to TRBD1. The length of the CDR3 is 11 residues. Looked up from germline, CDR1 is MNHNS and CDR2 is SASEGT. The trim removed 7 bases at V and 7 bases at J, leaving 3 bases unmatched. The CDR3 region has the DNA TGTGCCAGCACCAGGGGGGCTGGCTACACCTTC. Translating gives CASTRGAGYTF.

The DNA of the CDR3 is TGTGCCAGCAGAGGGACAGGGGATGGCTACACCTTC. Translating it yields CASRGTGDGYTF. The V gene is TRBV5-5, the J gene TRBJ1-2; 10 bases line up with TRBD1. The V and J ends lost 5 bases and 6 bases, in that order; junction bases with no gene match: 1. CDR1 is SGHKS, CDR2 YYEKEE, per germline (reference sequence). The CDR3 totals 12 residues.

In its sample, this clonotype was seen many times. The CDR3 sequence: CASSQPRVGTDTQYF. The CDR3 DNA reads as TGCGCCAGCAGCCAACCCAGGGTAGGGACAGATACGCAGTATTTT. The chain employs TRBV4-1 and TRBJ2-3; tentatively, D is TRBD1 (5 bases). The CDR3 extends over 15 amino acids. Germline values: CDR1 MGHRA, CDR2 YSYEKL. V shed 2 bases and J shed 3 bases, with 12 bases lying between them.

This chain uses TRBV28 with TRBJ2-7; 7 bases map to TRBD1. The CDR3 is made up of 15 amino acids. CDR1 is MDHEN, CDR2 SYDVKM, per germline. Trimming at V came to 5 bases and at J to 4 bases, leaving 11 bases not matched to a gene. The DNA for the CDR3 is TGTGCCAGCAGTCCCCCGGACAGGATGATATACGAGCAGTACTTC. This sequence encodes CASSPPDRMIYEQYF. The full variable domain, in which reference TRBV28 and TRBJ2-7 provide the parts outside the CDR3, is DVKVTQSSRYLVKRTGEKVFLECVQDMDHENMFWYRQDPGLGLRLIYFSYDVKMKEKGDIPEGYSVSREKKERFSLILESASTNQTSMYLCASSPPDRMIYEQYFGPGTRLTVT.

This clonotype came up many times. CDR3 sequence (DNA): TGTGCCAGCAGTGGGGGGGGGGCGATAAATTCACCCCTCCACTTT. Its translation is CASSGGGAINSPLHF. This chain joins TRBV6-1 and TRBJ1-6; maybe TRBD1 (6 bases). Germline V gene lookup returns CDR1 MNHNS and CDR2 SASEGT. Trimming removed 4 bases at V and 7 bases at J, with 14 bases between. This CDR3 region has 15 residues.

The sample holds many counts of this clonotype. The CDR3 coding sequence is TGTGCCACAAAAGGGGGGGCGCGCAATGAGCAGTTCTTC. This translates into CATKGGARNEQFF. This chain links TRBV24-1 with TRBJ2-1; D is possibly TRBD2 (7 bases). CDR1 is KGHDR, CDR2 SFDVKD, per germline. Trimming took 10 bases from V and 6 from J, leaving 15 bases between them. This CDR3 has 13 amino acids.

Many counts were recorded for this clonotype. The genes are TRBV7-6 and TRBJ1-3; D unclear. CDR1 SGHVS and CDR2 FNYEAQ come from the germline V gene. The V and J ends lost 5 bases and 0 bases respectively, with 14 bases between them. The CDR3 contains 16 residues. Written as DNA, the CDR3 is TGTGCCAGCAGCCCCCAGCAGCTGACCTCTGGAAACACCATATATTTT. It yields the protein CASSPQQLTSGNTIYF. The entire variable domain, with the rest obtained from reference TRBV7-6 and TRBJ1-3, is as follows: GAGVSQSPRYKVTKRGQDVALRCDPISGHVSLYWYRQALGQGPEFLTYFNYEAQQDKSGLPNDRFSAERPEGSISTLTIQRTEQRDSAMYRCASSPQQLTSGNTIYFGEGSWLTVV.

In its sample, this clonotype was seen many times. The V gene is TRBV6-1, the J gene TRBJ1-1, with TRBD1 identical over 9 bases. The germline gives CDR1 MNHNS, CDR2 SASEGT. V lost 5 bases, J lost 1 base, and 5 bases stayed unmatched. There are 15 residues in the CDR3. The CDR3 sequence is CASSTRTGANTEAFF. The CDR3 DNA sequence: TGTGCCAGCAGTACGAGGACAGGGGCGAACACTGAAGCTTTCTTT.

This clonotype has ten or more counts. The V call is TRBV12-3 or TRBV12-4, the J call TRBJ1-1; no clear D. With 6 bases removed from V and 0 bases from J, the gap between germline ends came to 11 bases. This CDR3 contains 14 residues. CDR3 sequence (DNA): TGTGCCAGCAGGGACCCGGGTATGAACACTGAAGCTTTCTTT. This gives the protein CASRDPGMNTEAFF.

This clonotype occurred many times. CDR3 coding DNA: TGTGCCAGCAGGGACCCAACCCGGGGAGAGACCCAGTACTTC. Translated: CASRDPTRGETQYF. This chain uses TRBV7-9 with TRBJ2-5; D is possibly TRBD2 (5 bases). The germline CDR1 and CDR2 sequences are SEHNR and FQNEAQ (reference sequence). Trimming took off 6 bases at V and 4 bases at J, with 15 bases between the two ends. The CDR3 spans 14 residues.

The sample holds a few counts of this clonotype. The chain joins TRBV6-1 to TRBJ2-7; the D gene is possibly TRBD1 (6 bases). Trimming pared 6 bases from V and 7 bases from J, leaving 16 bases between. Germline assignment: CDR1 MNHNS and CDR2 SASEGT. The CDR3 totals 13 residues. As DNA, the CDR3 is TGTGCCAGCAGAGCACAGGGATCAGAGGAGCAGTACTTC. Amino acid sequence: CASRAQGSEEQYF.

V and J are TRBV12-3 or TRBV12-4 and TRBJ2-1; 11 bases map to TRBD2. V gave up 5 bases and J gave up 4 bases; unmatched junction bases: 10. The CDR3 is 17 residues long. For the CDR3, the DNA is TGTGCCAGCAGTCAAGAGGGACTAGCGGTGGGGTACAATGAGCAGTTCTTC. It yields the protein CASSQEGLAVGYNEQFF.

The sample holds a few counts of this clonotype. V is TRBV2 and J is TRBJ2-4, with TRBD2 matching 8 bases. The V gene end was trimmed by 7 bases and the J gene end by 8 bases; junction bases not matched to a gene: 13. The CDR3 length is 15 residues. Germline CDR1 SNHLY, CDR2 FYNNEI. The CDR3 bases are TGTGCCAGCATCAAATCAGCGGGGGCTCTGGACATTCAGTACTTC. Protein product: CASIKSAGALDIQYF.

This clonotype was detected ten times or more. This chain links TRBV9 with TRBJ2-3, with 7 bases lining up with TRBD1. This CDR3 region has 15 residues. Germline CDR1 SGDLS, CDR2 YYNGEE. Trimming at V came to 3 bases and at J to 4 bases, leaving 8 bases not matched to a gene. The CDR3: CASSGTGARSDTQYF. The DNA of the CDR3 is TGTGCCAGCAGCGGTACAGGGGCCAGATCAGATACGCAGTATTTT.

This clonotype was seen ten or more times. V is TRBV5-1 and J is TRBJ2-5; perhaps TRBD2 as D (5 bases). V shed 0 bases and J shed 0 bases, with 15 bases lying between them. This CDR3 comprises 17 residues. CDR1 is SGHRS, CDR2 YFSETQ, per germline. DNA for the CDR3: TGCGCCAGCAGCTTGGGTGAGGGCAGCCGCTACCAAGAGACCCAGTACTTC. It specifies CASSLGEGSRYQETQYF.

The chain carries TRBV20-1 and TRBJ2-3; TRBD2 aligns across 11 bases. This CDR3 is 15 amino acids long. With 5 bases clipped from V and 5 bases from J, the junction kept 9 bases outside the gene matches. Looked up from germline, CDR1 is DFQATT and CDR2 is SNEGSKA (reference sequence). CDR3 protein: CSAPKLAGGIDTQYF. DNA of the CDR3: TGCAGTGCTCCGAAGCTAGCGGGGGGAATAGATACGCAGTATTTT.

This clonotype was observed at least ten times. This rearrangement joins TRBV5-1 to TRBJ1-2, with D maybe TRBD1 (5 bases). The CDR3 sequence is 15 residues long. V lost 4 bases and J lost 4, with 17 bases in between. The germline gives CDR1 SGHRS, CDR2 YFSETQ. The CDR3 sequence is CASSMGEVQAYGYTF. CDR3 sequence (DNA): TGCGCCAGCAGCATGGGGGAGGTGCAGGCCTATGGCTACACCTTC.

This clonotype was picked up many times. This chain connects TRBV19 to TRBJ1-2, with D perhaps matching TRBD1 (6 bases). This CDR3 spans 15 amino acids. Looked up from germline, CDR1 is LNHDA and CDR2 is SQIVND (reference sequence). Deletions cut 5 bases from V and 5 bases from J, with 18 bases between. The CDR3 is CASSPGRGREYGYTF. CDR3 bases: TGTGCCAGTAGTCCTGGCAGGGGACGCGAGTATGGCTACACCTTC.

The chain couples TRBV9 to TRBJ2-3; a weak D match, TRBD2 (6 bases). Trimming stripped 0 bases from V and 9 bases from J, with 11 bases between. Per the germline V gene, CDR1 is SGDLS and CDR2 is YYNGEE. The CDR3 consists of 13 residues. DNA for the CDR3: TGTGCCAGCAGCGTAGATGGGGCGGGGACGCAGTATTTT. Translating it yields CASSVDGAGTQYF.

The table lists this clonotype with many counts. The chain uses TRBV7-9 and TRBJ1-5, with 8 nucleotides matching TRBD1. The CDR3 length is 16 residues. The germline CDR1 and CDR2 sequences are SEHNR and FQNEAQ (reference sequence). The V segment lost 2 bases and the J segment 3 bases; nucleotides outside the gene matches: 6. Here the CDR3 DNA reads TGTGCCAGCAGCTTAAACGGACAGGGTGCCAATCAGCCCCAGCATTTT. This encodes CASSLNGQGANQPQHF.

This clonotype was seen at least ten times. CDR3 loop: CASSTLPPVINEKLFF. CDR3 nucleotide sequence: TGTGCCAGCTCAACATTGCCGCCCGTCATTAATGAAAAACTGTTTTTT. This rearrangement joins TRBV18 to TRBJ1-4; D call uncertain. CDR3 length equals 16 residues. Germline V gene lookup returns CDR1 KGHSH and CDR2 LQKENI. Trimming removed 5 bases at V and 4 bases at J, with 17 bases between.

About this clonotype: This likely reflects a read error, since a far larger clone is one base away. This chain joins TRBV7-9 and TRBJ2-5, with D maybe TRBD2 (5 bases). The J call is in doubt because the DNA end fits TRBJ2-1 better. The CDR3 sequence is 13 residues long. CDR1 and CDR2 from the germline V gene are SEHNR and FQNEAQ (reference sequence). This CDR3 reads CASSTEGTREQFF. The DNA of the CDR3 is TGTGCCAGCAGCACTGAGGGAACAAGGGAGCAGTTCTTC.

As concerns this clonotype: A read error may account for a junction end that differs from germline. The gene calls are TRBV27 and TRBJ2-1, with D perhaps matching TRBD2 (5 bases). Germline CDR1 and CDR2: MNHEY and SMNVEV (reference sequence). The CDR3 runs to 12 residues. The CDR3 loop reads CASSLTGNDQFF. The CDR3 DNA follows: TGTGCCAGCAGTTTAACGGGGAATGACCAGTTCTTC.

This clonotype has ten or more counts. The V gene is TRBV7-2, the J gene TRBJ2-5; 8 bases map to TRBD2. The V gene's germline CDR1 is SGHTA and CDR2 FQGNSA. This CDR3 comprises 15 residues. Trimming removed 5 bases from V and 5 bases from J; junction bases left unmatched: 10. CDR3 bases: TGTGCCAGCAGCGAGTACGGGGGGGCCCCTGAGACCCAGTACTTC. Translating it yields CASSEYGGAPETQYF.

Many counts were recorded for this clonotype. The J gene is TRBJ2-7, the V gene TRBV12-5; D may be TRBD1 (5 bases). CDR1 is LGHNT, CDR2 FRNRAP, per germline. V shed 4 bases and J shed 5 bases, with 18 bases lying between them. CDR3 length: 15 residues. The CDR3 DNA reads TGTGCTAGTGGTTCCCGGTTCCAACAGGTGGACGAGCAGTACTTC. Protein sequence: CASGSRFQQVDEQYF.

This clonotype came up many times. This chain connects TRBV5-5 to TRBJ1-2, with D possibly being TRBD1 (5 bases). CDR1 and CDR2 (germline): SGHKS, YYEKEE (reference sequence). V gave up 3 bases and J gave up 0 bases, with 9 bases separating them. The length of the CDR3 is 14 residues. As DNA, the CDR3 is TGTGCCAGCAGCTGGGACGGTACTAACTATGGCTACACCTTC. It codes for CASSWDGTNYGYTF.

This clonotype was detected many times. V usage is TRBV5-1 and J usage is TRBJ2-3; perhaps TRBD1 as D (6 bases). The V gene lost 1 base and the J gene lost 5 bases, with 11 bases spanning the gap. This CDR3 contains 14 residues. In germline, CDR1 is SGHRS, CDR2 YFSETQ. DNA of the CDR3: TGCGCCAGCAGCTTGACAGGGAAAGGAGATACGCAGTATTTT. Its protein product is CASSLTGKGDTQYF. Filled out from reference TRBV5-1 and TRBJ2-3, the complete variable domain reads KAGVTQTPRYLIKTRGQQVTLSCSPISGHRSVSWYQQTPGQGLQFLFEYFSETQRNKGNFPGRFSGRQFSNSRSEMNVSTLELGDSALYLCASSLTGKGDTQYFGPGTRLTVL.

This clonotype was seen only once. Mismatch with germline at one junction end may stem from a read error. The rearrangement uses TRBV27 and TRBJ2-2; D may be TRBD2 (5 bases). Germline assignment: CDR1 MNHEY and CDR2 SMNVEV (reference sequence). CDR3 length equals 13 residues. The DNA of the CDR3 is TGTGCCAGCAGTTTATGGAACACCGGGGAGCTGTCTTTT. It is translated as CASSLWNTGELSF.

This clonotype was counted many times. The V and J genes are TRBV5-5 and TRBJ2-3; D unclear. Trimming cost V 4 bases and J 5 bases, with 5 bases left between them. The CDR3 runs 11 residues. Germline assignment: CDR1 SGHKS and CDR2 YYEKEE (reference sequence). CDR3 DNA: TGTGCCAGCAGCCGGATAGATACGCAGTATTTT. It translates to CASSRIDTQYF.